The T cell receptor beta chain described here comes from a study of blood T cell repertoires in COVID-19. Profiled with immunoSEQ multiplex PCR; TCRdb holds only in-frame clones, not every one. The data hold hundreds of thousands of clones, with about 87% observed a single time. The junction had 2 bases not matched to a gene; V was cut back by 4 bases and J by 0 bases. CDR3 length equals 15 residues. Germline V gives CDR1 MGHRA, CDR2 YSYEKL. This TCR was recovered from a woman aged 18-29 years with acute or convalescent COVID-19. Sequenced: peripheral blood. V gene TRBV4-1 combines with J gene TRBJ2-4, with 8 positions matching TRBD2. The CDR3 coding sequence is TGCGCCAGCAGCCCGGGAGGGGGAGCCAAAAACATTCAGTACTTC. This encodes CASSPGGGAKNIQYF.